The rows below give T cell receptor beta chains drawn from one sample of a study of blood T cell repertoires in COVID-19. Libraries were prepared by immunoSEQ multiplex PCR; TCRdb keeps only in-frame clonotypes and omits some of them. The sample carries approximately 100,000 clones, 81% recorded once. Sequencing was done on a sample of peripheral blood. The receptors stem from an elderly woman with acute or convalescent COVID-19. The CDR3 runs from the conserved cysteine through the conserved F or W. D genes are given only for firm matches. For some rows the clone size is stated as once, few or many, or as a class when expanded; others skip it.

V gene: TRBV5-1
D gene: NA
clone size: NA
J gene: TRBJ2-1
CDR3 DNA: TGCGCCAGCAGGCGGGACGGGACGAGCTCCTACAATGAGCAGTTCTTC
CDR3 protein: CASRRDGTSSYNEQFF

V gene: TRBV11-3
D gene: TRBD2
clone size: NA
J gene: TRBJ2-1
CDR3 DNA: TGTGCCAGCAGCTCCCCCGCAGGCGGGGGTGTATACAATGAGCAGTTCTTC
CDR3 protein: CASSSPAGGGVYNEQFF

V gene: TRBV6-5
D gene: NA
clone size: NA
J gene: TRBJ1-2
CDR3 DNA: TGTGCCACATTCCCACAGCCTAAACGCTATGGCTACACCTTC
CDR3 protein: CATFPQPKRYGYTF

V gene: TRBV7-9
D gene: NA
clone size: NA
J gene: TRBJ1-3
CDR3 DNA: TGTGCCAGCAGCCCGGGGGGGGCTGGAAACACCATATATTTT
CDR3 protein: CASSPGGAGNTIYF

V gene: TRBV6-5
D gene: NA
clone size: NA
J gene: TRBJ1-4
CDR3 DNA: TGTGCCAGCGGGGGACTTAATGAAAAACTGTTTTTT
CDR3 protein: CASGGLNEKLFF

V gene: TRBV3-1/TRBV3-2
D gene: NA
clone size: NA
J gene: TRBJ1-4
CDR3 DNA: TGTGCCAGCAGCCAGGTTGGGGGCCCGGAGGAAAAACTGTTTTTT
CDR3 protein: CASSQVGGPEEKLFF

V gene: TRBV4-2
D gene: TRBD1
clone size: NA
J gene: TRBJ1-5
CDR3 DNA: TGTGCCAGCAGCCAAGATCCAGGGGGCGGTCAGCCCCAGCATTTT
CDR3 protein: CASSQDPGGGQPQHF

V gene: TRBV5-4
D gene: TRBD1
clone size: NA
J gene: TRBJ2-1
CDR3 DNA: TGTGCCAGCAGCCATAAATCAGGGGGTGCCGCATATGAGCAGTTCTTC
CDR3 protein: CASSHKSGGAAYEQFF

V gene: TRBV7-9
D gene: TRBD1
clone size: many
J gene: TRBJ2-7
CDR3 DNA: TGTGCCAGCAGGCCCACAGGGGGGAGCTACGAGCAGTACTTC
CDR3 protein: CASRPTGGSYEQYF

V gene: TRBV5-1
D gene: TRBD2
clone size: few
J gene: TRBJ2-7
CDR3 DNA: TGCGCCAGCAGGGTTCTCCCGGGGGGGCAGTACGAGCAGTACTTC
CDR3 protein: CASRVLPGGQYEQYF

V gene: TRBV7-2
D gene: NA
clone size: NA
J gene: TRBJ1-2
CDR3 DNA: TGTGCCAGCAGCTCCTCCCCCGGGGGCTACACCTTC
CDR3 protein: CASSSSPGGYTF